Reported below is one T cell receptor beta chain. Its specificity is unknown. Libraries were prepared by immunoSEQ multiplex PCR; TCRdb keeps only in-frame clonotypes and omits some of them. In the table there are about 32,000 clones, about 91% of which are singletons. This CDR3 is built from 19 residues. CDR1 is MNHEY and CDR2 is SMNVEV in the germline V gene (reference sequence). The junction had 19 bases not matched to a gene; V was cut back by 7 bases and J by 3 bases. The data derive from a study of chemoradiotherapy in HPV16-positive cancers. Study-wide context: Candidate HPV-specific clones and shared TCR motifs came from a couple of HPV16-positive patients. General study results and limits: Candidate HPV-specific clones and E7-related TCR motifs grew in tumor during treatment. The functional HPV-specific definition rests on just two HPV16-positive patients. Better recurrence-free survival went with HPV-responsive T-cell expansion in HPV16-positive patients.

The input for sequencing was blood, taken from a patient who underwent chemoradiotherapy. The source of this sequence is a human donor with HPV-associated anogenital cancer. The chain couples TRBV27 to TRBJ1-5; TRBD1 matches at 9 bases. Here the CDR3 reads CASKNLQGARGLDNQPQHF. CDR3 nucleotides: TGTGCCAGCAAAAACTTACAGGGGGCGAGGGGATTGGACAATCAGCCCCAGCATTTT.